The present TCR beta chain was sequenced within a study of blood T cell repertoires in COVID-19. The data were produced by immunoSEQ multiplex PCR, yet TCRdb's version contains in-frame clones alone and is incomplete. The sample lists 88,000 or so clones, around 79% seen once, with about 24% in the top ten. Germline values: CDR1 MGHRA, CDR2 YSYEKL. The CDR3 totals 14 residues. V was shortened by 0 bases and J by 7 bases, with 10 bases between the two germline ends. The TCR was taken from a human donor in a cohort sampled during active COVID-19. The chain couples TRBV4-1 to TRBJ2-1, with D possibly TRBD2 on 5 matching bases. Source material: peripheral blood. The CDR3 DNA sequence: TGCGCCAGCAGCCAAGATCTTACGGGGAATGAGCAGTTCTTC. Its protein is CASSQDLTGNEQFF.